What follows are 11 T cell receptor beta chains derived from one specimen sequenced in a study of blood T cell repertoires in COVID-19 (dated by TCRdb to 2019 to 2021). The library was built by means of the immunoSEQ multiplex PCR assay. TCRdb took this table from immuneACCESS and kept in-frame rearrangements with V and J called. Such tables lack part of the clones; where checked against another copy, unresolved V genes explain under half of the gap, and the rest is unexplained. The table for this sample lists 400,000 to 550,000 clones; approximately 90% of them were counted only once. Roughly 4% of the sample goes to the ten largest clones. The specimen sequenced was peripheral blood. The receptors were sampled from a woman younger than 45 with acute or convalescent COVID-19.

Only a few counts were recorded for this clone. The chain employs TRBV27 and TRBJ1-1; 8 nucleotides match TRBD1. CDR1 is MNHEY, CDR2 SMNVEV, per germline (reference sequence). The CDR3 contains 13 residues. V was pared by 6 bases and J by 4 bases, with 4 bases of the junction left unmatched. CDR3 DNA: TGTGCCAGCAGACCAGGGGGCGGCACTGAAGCTTTCTTT. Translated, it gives CASRPGGGTEAFF.

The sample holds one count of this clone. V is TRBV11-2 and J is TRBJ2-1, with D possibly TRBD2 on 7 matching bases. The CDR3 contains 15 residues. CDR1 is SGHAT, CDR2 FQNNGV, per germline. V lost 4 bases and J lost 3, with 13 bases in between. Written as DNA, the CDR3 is TGTGCCAGCAGCTGGGGCGGGGGCCTCTACAATGAGCAGTTCTTC. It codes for CASSWGGGLYNEQFF.

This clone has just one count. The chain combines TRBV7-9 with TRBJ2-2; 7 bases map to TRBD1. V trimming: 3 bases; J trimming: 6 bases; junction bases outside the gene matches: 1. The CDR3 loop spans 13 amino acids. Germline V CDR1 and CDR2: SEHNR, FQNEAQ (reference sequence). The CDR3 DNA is TGTGCCAGCAGCTTGACAGGGTCCGGGGAGCTGTTTTTT. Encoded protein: CASSLTGSGELFF.

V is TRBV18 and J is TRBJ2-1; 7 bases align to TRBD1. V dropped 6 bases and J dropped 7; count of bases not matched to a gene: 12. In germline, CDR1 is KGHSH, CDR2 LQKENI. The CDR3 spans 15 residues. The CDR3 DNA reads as TGTGCCAGCTCGCGACAGACAGGGTTCGAAAATGAGCAGTTCTTC. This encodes CASSRQTGFENEQFF.

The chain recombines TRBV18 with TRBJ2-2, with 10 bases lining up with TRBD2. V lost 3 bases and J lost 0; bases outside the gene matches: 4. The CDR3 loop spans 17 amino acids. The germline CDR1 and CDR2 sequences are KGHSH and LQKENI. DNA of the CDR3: TGTGCCAGCTCACCTAGGGGACTAGCGACGAACACCGGGGAGCTGTTTTTT. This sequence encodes CASSPRGLATNTGELFF.

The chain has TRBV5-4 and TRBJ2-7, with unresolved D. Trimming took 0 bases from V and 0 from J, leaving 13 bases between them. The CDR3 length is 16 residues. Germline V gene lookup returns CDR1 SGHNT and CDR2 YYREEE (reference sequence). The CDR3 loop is CASSLDPTVSSYEQYF. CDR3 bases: TGTGCCAGCAGCTTGGACCCTACCGTGAGCTCCTACGAGCAGTACTTC.

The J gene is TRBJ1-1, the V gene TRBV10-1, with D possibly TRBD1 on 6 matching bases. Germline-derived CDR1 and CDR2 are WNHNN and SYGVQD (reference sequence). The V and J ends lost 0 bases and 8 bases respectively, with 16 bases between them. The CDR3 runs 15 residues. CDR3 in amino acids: CASSESGAGKGEAFF. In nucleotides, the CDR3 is TGCGCCAGCAGTGAGTCGGGGGCAGGGAAGGGAGAAGCTTTCTTT.

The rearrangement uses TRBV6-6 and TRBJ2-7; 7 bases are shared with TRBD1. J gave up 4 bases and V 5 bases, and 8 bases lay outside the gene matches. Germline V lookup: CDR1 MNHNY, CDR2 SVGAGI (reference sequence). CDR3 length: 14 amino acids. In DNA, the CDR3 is TGTGCCAGCAGTCCCCCGGACAGGAGGTACGAGCAGTACTTC. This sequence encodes CASSPPDRRYEQYF.

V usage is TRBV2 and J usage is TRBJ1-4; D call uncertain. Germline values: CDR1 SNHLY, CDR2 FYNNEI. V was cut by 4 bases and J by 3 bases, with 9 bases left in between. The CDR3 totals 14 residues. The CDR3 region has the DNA TGTGCCAGCAGTGTACCAGATCCTAATGAAAAACTGTTTTTT. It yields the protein CASSVPDPNEKLFF.

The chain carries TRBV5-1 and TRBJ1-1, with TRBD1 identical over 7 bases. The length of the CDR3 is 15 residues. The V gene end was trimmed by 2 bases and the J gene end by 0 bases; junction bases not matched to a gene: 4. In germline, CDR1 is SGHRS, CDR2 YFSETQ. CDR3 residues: CASSFGQAVNTEAFF. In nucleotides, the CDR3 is TGCGCCAGCAGCTTCGGACAGGCAGTGAACACTGAAGCTTTCTTT.

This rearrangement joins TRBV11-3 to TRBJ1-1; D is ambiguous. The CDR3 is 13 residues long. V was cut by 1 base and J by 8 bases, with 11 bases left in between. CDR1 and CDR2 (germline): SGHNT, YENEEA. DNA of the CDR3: TGTGCCAGCAGCTTAGGGCCGACACGGGAAGCTTTCTTT. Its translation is CASSLGPTREAFF.